This entry lists 24 T cell receptor beta chains sequenced from one sample in a study of blood T cells in healthy people across ages. With a J-beta primer mix and a sample-barcoded 5' primer, a second PCR ran about 6 to 11 cycles. TCRdb used MiXCR to reprocess the 5' RACE reads, holding one entry per CDR3 protein. Of approximately 800,000 distinct CDR3 sequences listed, 58% are singletons. Sample: blood. These receptors were taken from a man aged 25 to 45 in good health.

The chain joins TRBV2 to TRBJ2-1; 9 bases align to TRBD1. The trim removed 6 bases at V and 8 bases at J, leaving 5 bases unmatched. Germline lookup yields CDR1 SNHLY and CDR2 FYNNEI. This CDR3 is 13 amino acids long. CDR3 protein: CASRGTGLDEQFF. CDR3 bases: TGTGCCAGCAGGGGGACAGGGCTCGATGAGCAGTTCTTC.

This clonotype has just a few counts. CDR3 bases: TGCAGTGCTATCCCAGGGAGGAACACTGAAGCTTTCTTT. Translation: CSAIPGRNTEAFF. The gene calls are TRBV20-1 and TRBJ1-1; D might be TRBD1 (5 bases). CDR3 length: 13 amino acids. CDR1 and CDR2 from the germline V gene are DFQATT and SNEGSKA (reference sequence). Deletions cut 4 bases from V and 1 base from J, with 10 bases between.

Only one count was recorded for this clonotype. The chain combines TRBV3-1 with TRBJ2-1; 13 bases agree with TRBD2. This CDR3 has 19 amino acids. CDR1 and CDR2 from the germline V gene are LGHDT and YNNKEL (reference sequence). Germline trimming cut 1 base from V and 6 bases from J; bases unmatched to any gene: 12. The DNA for the CDR3 is TGTGCCAGCAGCCAAGGAACTAGCGGGAGGGCCAATATACGCAATGAGCAGTTCTTC. Translation: CASSQGTSGRANIRNEQFF.

V and J are TRBV27 and TRBJ2-5, with 10 bases fitting TRBD1. Germline trimming cut 2 bases from V and 11 bases from J; bases unmatched to any gene: 17. Looked up from germline, CDR1 is MNHEY and CDR2 is SMNVEV (reference sequence). The CDR3 is 17 amino acids. CDR3 sequence: CASSLIARQGAQNEQYF. The CDR3 DNA is TGTGCCAGCAGTTTAATTGCTAGACAGGGGGCGCAGAATGAGCAGTACTTC.

J is TRBJ2-6 and V is TRBV20-1; perhaps TRBD1 as D (7 bases). The CDR3 is 12 residues long. Germline V gene data show CDR1 as DFQATT and CDR2 as SNEGSKA (reference sequence). V dropped 6 bases and J dropped 11 bases, with 14 bases sitting between them. The CDR3 DNA reads TGCAGTGCGGACGCGGGGACAGACGTCCTGACTTTC. Protein: CSADAGTDVLTF.

In its sample, this clonotype was seen a few times. The genes are TRBV4-2 and TRBJ1-2, with TRBD1 as a possible D gene (6 bases). Germline lookup yields CDR1 LGHNA and CDR2 YNFKEQ. The V gene lost 5 bases and the J gene lost 7 bases, with 23 bases spanning the gap. The CDR3 extends over 16 amino acids. The CDR3 bases are TGTGCCAGCAGCACCCGGACAGTCGCTCTCGGTAGTGGCTACACCTTC. This translates into CASSTRTVALGSGYTF.

This clonotype has only a few counts. V is TRBV27 and J is TRBJ2-7; 7 bases map to TRBD1. Germline V lookup: CDR1 MNHEY, CDR2 SMNVEV (reference sequence). This CDR3 is 12 amino acids long. Unmatched junction bases numbered 6, after V lost 7 bases and J lost 6 bases. CDR3 amino acids: CASTGRGSEQYF. The CDR3 DNA sequence: TGTGCCAGCACGGGCAGGGGGTCCGAGCAGTACTTC.

The rearrangement links TRBV2 to TRBJ2-5; 7 bases fit TRBD2. The V gene's germline CDR1 is SNHLY and CDR2 FYNNEI. J lost 2 bases, V lost 6 bases, and 6 bases had no gene match. This CDR3 contains 14 residues. This CDR3 is CASRGGRYQETQYF. Written as DNA, the CDR3 is TGTGCCAGCAGGGGCGGGAGATATCAAGAGACCCAGTACTTC.

This clonotype was seen a handful of times. The chain joins TRBV29-1 to TRBJ2-5; the match to TRBD1 covers 7 bases. The J call may be faulty, since TRBJ2-7 better matches the DNA end. This CDR3 is built from 11 residues. CDR1 and CDR2 from the germline V gene are SQVTM and ANQGSEA. In DNA, the CDR3 is TGCAGCGTTCAGGGGGTGGACGAGCAGTACTTC. Encoded protein: CSVQGVDEQYF.

This clonotype was recorded once. The chain combines TRBV6-5 with TRBJ1-1; D unclear. The CDR3 is made up of 13 amino acids. CDR1 is MNHEY, CDR2 SVGAGI, per germline. Trimming cost V 4 bases and J 4 bases, with 10 bases left between them. Here the CDR3 reads CASSLGRFTEAFF. CDR3 sequence (DNA): TGTGCCAGCAGTTTAGGGCGGTTCACTGAAGCTTTCTTT.

The chain employs TRBV15 and TRBJ2-1, with D tentatively TRBD2 (7 bases). Germline CDR1 reads LNHNV; CDR2 reads YYDKDF (reference sequence). This CDR3 region has 17 residues. V was pared by 0 bases and J by 9 bases, with 21 bases between. The CDR3 spells CATSRDFGIGGGGEQFF. DNA of the CDR3: TGTGCCACCAGCAGAGATTTTGGTATCGGGGGCGGGGGTGAGCAGTTCTTC.

Only one count was recorded for this clonotype. This chain connects TRBV28 to TRBJ2-1, with TRBD2 matching 7 bases. Germline V gene sequence: CDR1 MDHEN, CDR2 SYDVKM. J gave up 7 bases and V 7 bases, and 10 bases lay outside the gene matches. This CDR3 has 14 amino acids. The CDR3 nucleotides are TGTGCCAGCACTCGCGCGGGAGTGGGGAATGAGCAGTTCTTC. Translating it yields CASTRAGVGNEQFF.

This sequence joins TRBV7-2 and TRBJ1-5; D is unclear. The germline V gene encodes CDR1 SGHTA and CDR2 FQGNSA. The CDR3 is made up of 13 amino acids. The ends were cut back, 7 bases at V and 2 bases at J, with 9 bases in the middle. This CDR3 reads CASTLPRNQPQHF. The CDR3 DNA sequence: TGTGCCAGCACCCTGCCCCGCAATCAGCCCCAGCATTTT.

This chain joins TRBV6-5 and TRBJ1-2; the D gene is possibly TRBD1 (5 bases). Per germline, CDR1 MNHEY and CDR2 SVGAGI. The CDR3 sequence is 10 residues long. V lost 11 bases and J lost 13, with 17 bases in between. Here the CDR3 DNA reads TGTGCCCGCCCGACCTGGGGGTTCACCTTC. It yields the protein CARPTWGFTF.

The CDR3 sequence is CSARDSTQTSGEQYF. The DNA of the CDR3 is TGCAGTGCTAGAGATAGCACTCAGACTAGCGGGGAGCAGTACTTC. The rearrangement uses TRBV20-1 and TRBJ2-7; 10 nucleotides align to TRBD2. Germline V gene sequence: CDR1 DFQATT, CDR2 SNEGSKA (reference sequence). Germline trimming cut 0 bases from V and 7 bases from J; bases unmatched to any gene: 9. The CDR3 consists of 15 residues.

This clonotype is a singleton in its sample. The V call is TRBV20-1, the J call TRBJ2-1; the match to TRBD2 covers 10 bases. The CDR3 sequence is 17 residues long. The V and J ends lost 3 bases and 2 bases, in that order; junction bases with no gene match: 10. Germline V gene sequence: CDR1 DFQATT, CDR2 SNEGSKA (reference sequence). This CDR3 is CSASASGSGFAYNEQFF. The CDR3 DNA sequence: TGCAGTGCTAGTGCTAGCGGGAGCGGTTTCGCCTACAATGAGCAGTTCTTC.

The chain joins TRBV7-2 to TRBJ1-6; no firm D call. Germline CDR1 and CDR2: SGHTA and FQGNSA. Trimming left V 2 bases short and J 8 bases short, with 16 bases between. This CDR3 has 16 amino acids. CDR3 coding DNA: TGTGCCAGCAGCTTATTATATAACGCGGGTGATTCACCCCTCCACTTT. This translates into CASSLLYNAGDSPLHF.

CDR3 in amino acids: CAAGPKRLSDEQYF. The CDR3 DNA reads as TGTGCCGCGGGACCAAAGCGGCTGTCCGACGAGCAGTACTTC. The V call is TRBV6-9, the J call TRBJ2-7; a weak D match, TRBD2 (6 bases). The length of the CDR3 is 14 residues. Between the trimmed V and J ends, which lost 11 bases and 5 bases, there was a span of 22 bases. Looked up from germline, CDR1 is MNHGY and CDR2 is SVAAGI.

The genes are TRBV29-1 and TRBJ2-1, with 12 bases that match TRBD2. Trimming at V came to 5 bases and at J to 9 bases, leaving 5 bases not matched to a gene. Germline V gene lookup returns CDR1 SQVTM and CDR2 ANQGSEA. CDR3 length: 13 amino acids. CDR3 protein: CSVRASGRGEQFF. The DNA of the CDR3 is TGCAGCGTTCGGGCTAGCGGGAGGGGTGAGCAGTTCTTC.

The V call is TRBV7-2, the J call TRBJ2-3, with 9 bases fitting TRBD2. Germline CDR1 reads SGHTA; CDR2 reads FQGNSA. The CDR3 is 16 amino acids. J gave up 5 bases and V 5 bases, and 11 bases lay outside the gene matches. The CDR3 coding sequence is TGTGCCAGCAGCGAAGAGGGGCGGGAGGGCCGAGATACGCAGTATTTT. Residues: CASSEEGREGRDTQYF. The variable domain in full, with the rest retrieved from reference TRBV7-2 and TRBJ2-3, is GAGVSQSPSNKVTEKGKDVELRCDPISGHTALYWYRQSLGQGLEFLIYFQGNSAPDKSGLPSDRFSAERTGGSVSTLTIQRTQQEDSAVYLCASSEEGREGRDTQYFGPGTRLTVL.

This clonotype turned up a few times. This may be a read error: a much more frequent sequence differs by one nucleotide. This rearrangement joins TRBV12-3 or TRBV12-4 to TRBJ2-3; 7 bases are a match to TRBD2. The CDR3 runs 14 residues. CDR3 amino acids: CASSVGGSGDAQYF. CDR3 coding DNA: TGTGCCAGCAGTGTCGGGGGGAGCGGAGATGCGCAGTATTTT.

The chain has TRBV7-2 and TRBJ2-5, with D perhaps TRBD2 (6 bases). V gave up 9 bases and J gave up 5 bases, with 16 bases separating them. The V gene's germline CDR1 is SGHTA and CDR2 FQGNSA. The CDR3 has 13 residues. The CDR3 loop reads CASGGASGETQYF. For the CDR3, the DNA is TGTGCCAGTGGAGGGGCCTCCGGGGAGACCCAGTACTTC. Complete variable domain (other parts from reference TRBV7-2 and TRBJ2-5): GAGVSQSPSNKVTEKGKDVELRCDPISGHTALYWYRQSLGQGLEFLIYFQGNSAPDKSGLPSDRFSAERTGGSVSTLTIQRTQQEDSAVYLCASGGASGETQYFGPGTRLLVL.

The chain uses TRBV20-1 and TRBJ2-4; D is ambiguous. TRBJ2-7 matches the DNA end more closely, so the J call is doubtful. Germline CDR1 DFQATT, CDR2 SNEGSKA (reference sequence). The CDR3 totals 12 residues. This chain's CDR3 is CSARVHGVEQYF. The CDR3 DNA follows: TGCAGTGCTAGAGTCCATGGAGTCGAGCAGTACTTC.

V usage is TRBV27 and J usage is TRBJ2-1, with D maybe TRBD2 (6 bases). V was clipped by 6 bases and J by 4 bases, with 22 bases between them. The germline gives CDR1 MNHEY, CDR2 SMNVEV (reference sequence). CDR3 length: 17 amino acids. The CDR3 DNA follows: TGTGCCAGCAGACATCATGGGGGGACCACACCTTACAATGAGCAGTTCTTC. Protein product: CASRHHGGTTPYNEQFF.